Here is one T cell receptor (beta chain) with its context. The repertoire was sequenced with immunoSEQ multiplex PCR; TCRdb's copy has only in-frame clones and lacks some. The table lists 53,000 or so clones, about nine tenths of them singletons. The CDR3 extends over 18 amino acids. Between the trimmed V and J ends, which lost 0 bases and 1 base, there was a span of 19 bases. Germline V lookup: CDR1 GTSNPN, CDR2 SVGIG (reference sequence). The sample originates from a study of OX40 agonist ivuxolimab in advanced cancers. About the research overall: An agonistic anti-OX40 (CD134) antibody, ivuxolimab, was used to treat the patients.

The material sequenced was CD4+ or CD8+ T cells sorted from blood, taken in a trial of the OX40 agonist ivuxolimab. This TCR was sampled from an adult with an advanced solid tumor such as melanoma, head and neck, liver or kidney cancer. The chain combines TRBV30 with TRBJ1-5; TRBD1 might be the D (5 bases). The CDR3 bases are TGTGCCTGGAGTGTAAGGGCGGGCAGACAGAGGAGCAATCAGCCCCAGCATTTT. Amino acids: CAWSVRAGRQRSNQPQHF.